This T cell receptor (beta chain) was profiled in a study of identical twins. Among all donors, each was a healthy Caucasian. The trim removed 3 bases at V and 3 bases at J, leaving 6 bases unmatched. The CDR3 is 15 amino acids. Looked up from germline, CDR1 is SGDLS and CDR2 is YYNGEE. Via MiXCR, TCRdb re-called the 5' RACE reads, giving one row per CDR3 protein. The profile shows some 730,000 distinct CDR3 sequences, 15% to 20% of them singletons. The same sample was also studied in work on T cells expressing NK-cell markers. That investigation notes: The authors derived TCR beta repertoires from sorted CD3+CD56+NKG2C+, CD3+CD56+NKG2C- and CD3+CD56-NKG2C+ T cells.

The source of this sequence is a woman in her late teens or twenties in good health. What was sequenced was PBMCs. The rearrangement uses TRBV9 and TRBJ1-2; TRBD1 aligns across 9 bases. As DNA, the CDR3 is TGTGCCAGCAGCGGGAACAGGGGGCTCTACTATGGCTACACCTTC. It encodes CASSGNRGLYYGYTF.